This TCR beta chain was identified in a study of blood T cell repertoires in COVID-19. For the study at large: Some COVID-19 samples were acute and others convalescent; all came from the United States, Italy and Spain. Sample material is recorded as cDNA or gDNA derived from T cells, B-cell-depleted T cells, or PBMCs.

TCRdb's table, derived via immunoSEQ multiplex PCR, lists solely in-frame clones and lacks some. The sample shows under 200,000 clones, about 86% of them seen only once. The CDR3 consists of 11 residues. Germline V gene data show CDR1 as DFQATT and CDR2 as SNEGSKA (reference sequence). The germline V and J ends were trimmed by 6 bases and 0 bases, with 5 bases remaining between them. This chain joins TRBV20-1 and TRBJ1-1; no definite D call. The clonotype originates from a man aged 18 to 30 with active or convalescent COVID-19. The sample was peripheral blood. CDR3 sequence: CSAELNTEAFF. For the CDR3, the DNA is TGCAGTGCCGAGTTGAACACTGAAGCTTTCTTT.